The T cell receptor beta chain described here comes from a study of T-cell reconstitution after alpha-beta-depleted transplantation in children. The V and J ends lost 5 bases and 10 bases, in that order; junction bases with no gene match: 13. This CDR3 is built from 15 residues. Germline V gene sequence: CDR1 SEHNR, CDR2 FQNEAQ (reference sequence). This clonotype has more than one count but fewer than ten. As it was prepared, the TCRbeta library received unique molecular identifiers. MiXCR was run by TCRdb on the PCR reads, yielding one entry per CDR3 protein. This sample has 420,000 or so distinct CDR3 sequences, with roughly 10% found just once.

The receptor comes from a human donor who donated a stem cell graft to a child with acute myeloid leukemia. V gene TRBV7-9 combines with J gene TRBJ2-1; 8 bases map to TRBD2. The specimen was PBMCs from the stem cell graft donor, collected from the stem cell graft. In DNA form, the CDR3 reads TGTGCCAGCAGCGCCGGGACTAGGAAGTCGGGGGAGCAGTTCTTC. It is translated as CASSAGTRKSGEQFF.